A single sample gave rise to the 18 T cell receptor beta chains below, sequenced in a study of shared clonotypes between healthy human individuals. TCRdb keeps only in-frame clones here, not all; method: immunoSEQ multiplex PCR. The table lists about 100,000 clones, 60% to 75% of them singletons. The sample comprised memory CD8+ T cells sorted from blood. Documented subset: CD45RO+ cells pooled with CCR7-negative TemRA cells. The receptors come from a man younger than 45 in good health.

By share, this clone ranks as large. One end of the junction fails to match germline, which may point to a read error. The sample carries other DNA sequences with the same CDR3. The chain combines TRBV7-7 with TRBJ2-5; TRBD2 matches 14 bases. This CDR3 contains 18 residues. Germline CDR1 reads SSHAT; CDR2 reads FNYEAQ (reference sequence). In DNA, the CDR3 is TGTGCTAGCAGTCCGACTAGCGGGAGGGCCGGTCGCCAAGAGACCCAGTACTTC. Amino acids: CASSPTSGRAGRQETQYF.

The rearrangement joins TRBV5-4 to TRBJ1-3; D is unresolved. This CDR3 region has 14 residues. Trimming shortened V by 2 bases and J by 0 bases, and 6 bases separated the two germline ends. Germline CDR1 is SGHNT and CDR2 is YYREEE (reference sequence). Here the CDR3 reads CASSFLSSGNTIYF. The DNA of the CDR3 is TGTGCCAGCAGCTTTCTTAGCTCTGGAAACACCATATATTTT.

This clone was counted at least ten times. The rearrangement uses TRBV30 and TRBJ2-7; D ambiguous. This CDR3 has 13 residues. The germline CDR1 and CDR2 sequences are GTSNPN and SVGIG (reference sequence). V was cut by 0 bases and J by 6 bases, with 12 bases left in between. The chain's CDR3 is CAWSVVGYTEQYF. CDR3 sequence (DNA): TGTGCCTGGAGTGTGGTGGGATATACCGAGCAGTACTTC. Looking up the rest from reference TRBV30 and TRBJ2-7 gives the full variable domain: SQTIHQWPATLVQPVGSPLSLECTVEGTSNPNLYWYRQAAGRGLQLLFYSVGIGQISSEVPQNLSASRPQDRQFILSSKKLLLSDSGFYLCAWSVVGYTEQYFGPGTRLTVT.

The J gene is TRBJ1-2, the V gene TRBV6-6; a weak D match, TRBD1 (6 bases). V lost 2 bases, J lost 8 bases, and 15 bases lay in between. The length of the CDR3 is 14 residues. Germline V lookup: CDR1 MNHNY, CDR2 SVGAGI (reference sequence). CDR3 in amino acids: CASSYQGGSAGYTF. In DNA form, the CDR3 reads TGTGCCAGCAGTTACCAAGGGGGGAGCGCGGGCTACACCTTC.

The chain's CDR3 is CASSDRRQPIADTQYF. Written as DNA, the CDR3 is TGCGCCAGCAGTGACCGCCGGCAGCCGATAGCAGATACGCAGTATTTT. The chain recombines TRBV10-1 with TRBJ2-3; D ambiguous. This CDR3 spans 16 amino acids. Germline values: CDR1 WNHNN, CDR2 SYGVQD (reference sequence). Trimming stripped 3 bases from V and 4 bases from J, with 17 bases between.

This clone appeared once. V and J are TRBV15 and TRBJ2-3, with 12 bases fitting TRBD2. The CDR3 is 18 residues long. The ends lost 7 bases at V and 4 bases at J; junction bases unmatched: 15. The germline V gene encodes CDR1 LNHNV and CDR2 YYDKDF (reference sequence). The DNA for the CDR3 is TGTGCCACCATGTCCGGTCTAGCGGGAGGGCCCGGGTCAGATACGCAGTATTTT. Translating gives CATMSGLAGGPGSDTQYF.

The CDR3 protein is CASSGTASNQPQHF. For the CDR3, the DNA is TGTGCCAGCTCCGGTACAGCTAGCAATCAGCCCCAGCATTTT. The rearrangement uses TRBV7-2 and TRBJ1-5; no definite D call. The CDR3 is made up of 14 amino acids. The germline V gene encodes CDR1 SGHTA and CDR2 FQGNSA. V dropped 8 bases and J dropped 0 bases, with 11 bases sitting between them. The full variable domain, completed using reference TRBV7-2 and TRBJ1-5, is GAGVSQSPSNKVTEKGKDVELRCDPISGHTALYWYRQSLGQGLEFLIYFQGNSAPDKSGLPSDRFSAERTGGSVSTLTIQRTQQEDSAVYLCASSGTASNQPQHFGDGTRLSIL.

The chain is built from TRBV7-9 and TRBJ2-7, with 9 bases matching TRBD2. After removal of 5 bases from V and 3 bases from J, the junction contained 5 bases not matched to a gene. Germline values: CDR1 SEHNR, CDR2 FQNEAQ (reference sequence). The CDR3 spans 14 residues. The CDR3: CASSQAGGHYEQYF. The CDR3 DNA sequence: TGTGCCAGCAGCCAAGCGGGAGGACACTACGAGCAGTACTTC.

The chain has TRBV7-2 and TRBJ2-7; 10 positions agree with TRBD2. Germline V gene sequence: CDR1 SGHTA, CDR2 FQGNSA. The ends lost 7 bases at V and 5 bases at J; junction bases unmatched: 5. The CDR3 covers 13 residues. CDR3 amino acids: CASISGRENEQYF. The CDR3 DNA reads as TGTGCCAGCATCAGCGGGAGGGAAAACGAGCAGTACTTC.

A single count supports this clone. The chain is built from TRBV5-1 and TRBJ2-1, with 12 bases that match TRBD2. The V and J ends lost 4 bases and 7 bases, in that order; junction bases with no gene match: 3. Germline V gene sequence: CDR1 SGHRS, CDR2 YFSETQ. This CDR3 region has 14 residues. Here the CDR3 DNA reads TGCGCCAGCAGCGGCGGACTAGCGGGAAATGAGCAGTTCTTC. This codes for CASSGGLAGNEQFF.

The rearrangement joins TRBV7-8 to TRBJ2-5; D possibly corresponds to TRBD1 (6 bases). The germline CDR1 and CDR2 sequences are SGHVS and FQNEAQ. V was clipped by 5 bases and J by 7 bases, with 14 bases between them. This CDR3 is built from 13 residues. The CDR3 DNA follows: TGTGCCAGCAGCCCCGGGCCAGGGGCGACCCAGTACTTC. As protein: CASSPGPGATQYF.

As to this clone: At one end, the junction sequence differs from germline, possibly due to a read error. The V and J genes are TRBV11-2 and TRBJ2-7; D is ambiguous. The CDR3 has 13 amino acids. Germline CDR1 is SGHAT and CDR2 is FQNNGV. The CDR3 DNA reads TGTGCCAGCAGCTTAGAGAACTCCCACGAGCAGTACTTC. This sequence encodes CASSLENSHEQYF.

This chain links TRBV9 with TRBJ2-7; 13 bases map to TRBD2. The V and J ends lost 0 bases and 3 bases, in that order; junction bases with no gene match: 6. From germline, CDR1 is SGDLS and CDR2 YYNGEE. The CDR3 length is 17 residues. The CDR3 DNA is TGTGCCAGCAGCGTAGAGGATGGACTAGCGGGAGTCTACGAGCAGTACTTC. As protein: CASSVEDGLAGVYEQYF.

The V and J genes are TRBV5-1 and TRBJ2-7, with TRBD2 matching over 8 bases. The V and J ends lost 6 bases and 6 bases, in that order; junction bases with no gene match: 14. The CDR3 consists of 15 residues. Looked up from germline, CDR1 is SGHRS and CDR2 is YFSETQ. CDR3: CASKSVGRALSEQYF. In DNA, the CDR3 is TGCGCCAGCAAGTCCGTCGGGAGGGCTTTGAGCGAGCAGTACTTC.

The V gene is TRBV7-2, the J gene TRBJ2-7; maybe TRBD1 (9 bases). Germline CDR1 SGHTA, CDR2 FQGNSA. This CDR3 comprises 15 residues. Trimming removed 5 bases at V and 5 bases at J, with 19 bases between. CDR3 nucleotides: TGTGCCAGCAGCCCGGGGGGGACAGGGTTACACGAGCAGTACTTC. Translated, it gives CASSPGGTGLHEQYF.

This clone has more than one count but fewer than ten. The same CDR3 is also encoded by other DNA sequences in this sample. CDR3 DNA: TGTGCCAGCAGTCCAGGGGGCAATACAGATACGCAGTATTTT. It yields the protein CASSPGGNTDTQYF. The chain recombines TRBV27 with TRBJ2-3; 8 bases are shared with TRBD1. Trimming at V came to 5 bases and at J to 3 bases, leaving 4 bases not matched to a gene. The CDR3 consists of 14 residues. CDR1 and CDR2 (germline): MNHEY, SMNVEV (reference sequence).

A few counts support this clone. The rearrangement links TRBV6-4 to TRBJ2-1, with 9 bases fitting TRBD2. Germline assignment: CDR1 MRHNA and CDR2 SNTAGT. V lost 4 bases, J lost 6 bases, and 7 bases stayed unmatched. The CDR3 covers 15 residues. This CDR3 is CASSVISSGANEQFF. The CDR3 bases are TGTGCCAGCAGTGTGATTTCTAGCGGGGCCAATGAGCAGTTCTTC.

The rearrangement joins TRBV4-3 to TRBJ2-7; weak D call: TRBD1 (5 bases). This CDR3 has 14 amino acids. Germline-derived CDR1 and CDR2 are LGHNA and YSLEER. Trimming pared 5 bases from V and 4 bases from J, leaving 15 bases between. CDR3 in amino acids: CASSSRAGPYEQYF. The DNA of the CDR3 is TGCGCCAGCAGCTCCAGGGCAGGCCCGTACGAGCAGTACTTC.